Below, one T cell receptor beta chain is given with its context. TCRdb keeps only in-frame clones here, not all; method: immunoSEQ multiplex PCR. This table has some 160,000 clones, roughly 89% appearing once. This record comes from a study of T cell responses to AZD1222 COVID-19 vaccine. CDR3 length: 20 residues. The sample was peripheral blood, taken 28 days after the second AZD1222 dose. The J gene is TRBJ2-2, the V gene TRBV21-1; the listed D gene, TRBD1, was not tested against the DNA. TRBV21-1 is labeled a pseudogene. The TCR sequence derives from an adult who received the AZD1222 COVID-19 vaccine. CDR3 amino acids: CASSKAYSFDRATNTGELFF. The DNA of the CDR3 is TGTGCCAGCAGCAAAGCCTACTCCTTCGACAGGGCAACGAACACCGGGGAGCTGTTTTTT.